A single sample gave rise to the 26 T cell receptor beta chains below, sequenced in a study of T cell responses to AZD1222 COVID-19 vaccine. The protocol was immunoSEQ multiplex PCR, while the TCRdb copy is restricted to in-frame clones and leaves out a portion. The profile shows 150,000 or so clones, over 85% of them singletons. The sample consisted of peripheral blood, taken on day 0 of AZD1222 vaccination. The source is an adult in good health.

The CDR3 DNA sequence: TGTGCCACCAGCTGGGGACAGGGCGAAAAACTGTTTTTT. Protein product: CATSWGQGEKLFF. The chain is built from TRBV15 and TRBJ1-4; 9 bases map to TRBD1. Germline V CDR1 and CDR2: LNHNV, YYDKDF (reference sequence). This CDR3 spans 13 amino acids. V lost 5 bases and J lost 8; bases outside the gene matches: 3. The whole variable domain, remainder taken from reference TRBV15 and TRBJ1-4, is DAMVIQNPRYQVTQFGKPVTLSCSQTLNHNVMYWYQQKSSQAPKLLFHYYDKDFNNEADTPDNFQSRRPNTSFCFLDIRSPGLGDTAMYLCATSWGQGEKLFFGSGTQLSVL.

The chain carries TRBV18 and TRBJ2-7, with 9 bases matching TRBD1. V lost 5 bases to trimming and J lost 1 base; unmatched junction nucleotides: 6. From germline, CDR1 is KGHSH and CDR2 LQKENI. There are 15 residues in the CDR3. CDR3 protein: CASSSQGARSYEQYF. CDR3 sequence (DNA): TGTGCCAGCTCATCACAGGGGGCGAGGTCCTACGAGCAGTACTTC.

The chain is built from TRBV28 and TRBJ1-1; TRBD1 aligns across 8 bases. This CDR3 is built from 12 residues. With 5 bases clipped from V and 6 bases from J, the junction kept 2 bases outside the gene matches. Germline V CDR1 and CDR2: MDHEN, SYDVKM. Here the CDR3 DNA reads TGTGCCAGCAGTGGACAGGGTTCTGAAGCTTTCTTT. Its translation: CASSGQGSEAFF.

V gene TRBV5-1 combines with J gene TRBJ2-3, with 8 bases that match TRBD2. With 7 bases clipped from V and 2 bases from J, the junction kept 3 bases outside the gene matches. This CDR3 region has 13 residues. Germline-derived CDR1 and CDR2 are SGHRS and YFSETQ. CDR3 protein: CASREGPTDTQYF. CDR3 sequence (DNA): TGCGCCAGCCGGGAGGGACCCACAGATACGCAGTATTTT. The entire variable domain, with the rest obtained from reference TRBV5-1 and TRBJ2-3, is as follows: KAGVTQTPRYLIKTRGQQVTLSCSPISGHRSVSWYQQTPGQGLQFLFEYFSETQRNKGNFPGRFSGRQFSNSRSEMNVSTLELGDSALYLCASREGPTDTQYFGPGTRLTVL.

The gene calls are TRBV24-1 and TRBJ1-1; 7 bases map to TRBD1. The CDR3 length is 14 residues. Trimming took 4 bases from V and 11 from J; bases not matched to a gene: 12. CDR1 and CDR2 from the germline V gene are KGHDR and SFDVKD. CDR3 in amino acids: CATSDPGQAPQAFF. CDR3 DNA sequence: TGTGCCACCAGTGACCCAGGACAGGCGCCTCAGGCTTTCTTT.

The J gene is TRBJ2-3, the V gene TRBV24-1, with 11 bases fitting TRBD2. The germline gives CDR1 KGHDR, CDR2 SFDVKD. The CDR3 has 17 amino acids. Trimming took 3 bases from V and 6 from J; bases not matched to a gene: 10. The CDR3 spells CATSDAGSGRAMDTQYF. CDR3 nucleotide sequence: TGTGCCACCAGTGATGCAGGTAGCGGGAGGGCGATGGATACGCAGTATTTT.

The chain combines TRBV6-1 with TRBJ2-1; 10 bases align to TRBD1. The CDR3 consists of 15 residues. V gave up 2 bases and J gave up 6 bases; unmatched junction bases: 4. Germline-derived CDR1 and CDR2 are MNHNS and SASEGT. DNA of the CDR3: TGTGCCAGCAGTGAAAGAGGGACAGGGGCCAATGAGCAGTTCTTC. As protein: CASSERGTGANEQFF.

The CDR3 sequence: CASSFRSEQFF. The CDR3 coding sequence is TGTGCCAGCAGCTTTCGGTCTGAGCAGTTCTTC. The V gene is TRBV11-2, the J gene TRBJ2-1; unclear D gene. Trimming shortened V by 3 bases and J by 9 bases, and 6 bases separated the two germline ends. Germline V lookup: CDR1 SGHAT, CDR2 FQNNGV. There are 11 residues in the CDR3.

This clone was recorded once. CDR3 protein: CSARDRANYGYTF. The CDR3 nucleotides read TGCAGCGCCCGGGACCGAGCTAACTATGGCTACACCTTC. This rearrangement joins TRBV29-1 to TRBJ1-2; D possibly corresponds to TRBD1 (5 bases). There are 13 residues in the CDR3. The V end lost 7 bases, the J end lost 0 bases, and 12 bases lay between the germline ends. From germline, CDR1 is SQVTM and CDR2 ANQGSEA.

V gene TRBV7-2 combines with J gene TRBJ2-7; D remains ambiguous. This CDR3 comprises 13 residues. Trimming took 0 bases from V and 5 from J, leaving 8 bases between them. Germline assignment: CDR1 SGHTA and CDR2 FQGNSA. The CDR3 reads CASSLAVAHEQYF. CDR3 in DNA: TGTGCCAGCAGCTTAGCTGTAGCCCACGAGCAGTACTTC.

This chain uses TRBV12-3 or TRBV12-4 with TRBJ1-2, with D perhaps TRBD1 (6 bases). V lost 6 bases to trimming and J lost 5 bases, with 10 bases between them. The CDR3 is made up of 12 amino acids. The CDR3 sequence is CASSRTDYGYTF. CDR3 coding DNA: TGTGCCAGCAGCCGGACAGATTATGGCTACACCTTC.

The rearrangement uses TRBV6-1 and TRBJ2-5; no definite D call. V lost 2 bases and J lost 1, with 8 bases in between. The CDR3 is 14 amino acids. Germline V CDR1 and CDR2: MNHNS, SASEGT. The DNA for the CDR3 is TGTGCCAGCAGTGAAACTTATATCCAAGAGACCCAGTACTTC. Its protein product is CASSETYIQETQYF.

The rearrangement joins TRBV2 to TRBJ2-2; weak D call: TRBD2 (5 bases). Germline lookup yields CDR1 SNHLY and CDR2 FYNNEI. CDR3 length equals 14 residues. Trimming cost V 3 bases and J 0 bases, with 5 bases left between them. As DNA, the CDR3 is TGTGCCAGCAGTGAGAGGGCGAACACCGGGGAGCTGTTTTTT. Protein: CASSERANTGELFF.

The V call is TRBV11-1, the J call TRBJ2-4; a possible D gene is TRBD2 (6 bases). V lost 3 bases and J lost 3, with 12 bases in between. CDR3 length equals 15 residues. CDR1 and CDR2 (germline): SGHAT, FQDESV (reference sequence). For the CDR3, the DNA is TGTGCCAGCAGCTTTGCGGTGGAGGGCAAAAACATTCAGTACTTC. Translated: CASSFAVEGKNIQYF.

The chain links TRBV9 to TRBJ1-2; 9 bases align to TRBD1. The junction had 6 bases not matched to a gene; V was cut back by 1 base and J by 5 bases. The germline gives CDR1 SGDLS, CDR2 YYNGEE. There are 15 residues in the CDR3. The DNA for the CDR3 is TGTGCCAGCAGCGTAAAGCCGGACAGGGGTTATGGCTACACCTTC. Its protein is CASSVKPDRGYGYTF.

This chain joins TRBV20-1 and TRBJ2-7; D not certain. V shed 3 bases and J shed 6 bases, with 9 bases lying between them. Germline CDR1 and CDR2: DFQATT and SNEGSKA (reference sequence). CDR3 length equals 11 residues. For the CDR3, the DNA is TGCAGTGCTAGTCGGCGCGGCGAGCAGTACTTC. Amino acids: CSASRRGEQYF.

The rearrangement links TRBV7-2 to TRBJ2-7; a weak D match, TRBD2 (5 bases). Trimming stripped 1 base from V and 2 bases from J, with 12 bases between. The length of the CDR3 is 15 residues. The germline CDR1 and CDR2 sequences are SGHTA and FQGNSA. DNA of the CDR3: TGTGCCAGCAGCTTAGATACTAGAAACACCTACGAGCAGTACTTC. Amino acids: CASSLDTRNTYEQYF.

The chain joins TRBV10-3 to TRBJ1-5, with D maybe TRBD1 (5 bases). CDR1 and CDR2 from the germline V gene are ENHRY and SYGVKD. Deletions cut 3 bases from V and 6 bases from J, with 12 bases between. The CDR3 covers 14 residues. The CDR3 bases are TGTGCCATCAGTGAAGGGGAGGTGGGTCAGCCCCAGCATTTT. Translating it yields CAISEGEVGQPQHF.

This clone was seen just once. The chain joins TRBV7-9 to TRBJ1-1; D is uncertain. Trimming removed 5 bases from V and 4 bases from J, with 17 bases in between. This CDR3 has 15 amino acids. CDR1 is SEHNR and CDR2 is FQNEAQ in the germline V gene (reference sequence). CDR3: CASSESRLEGTEAFF. DNA for the CDR3: TGTGCCAGCAGCGAGAGTCGTCTTGAGGGCACTGAAGCTTTCTTT.

V is TRBV5-6 and J is TRBJ1-3; D call uncertain. CDR1 and CDR2 from the germline V gene are SGHDT and YYEEEE. V lost 0 bases and J 0 bases, leaving 4 bases between the germline ends. This CDR3 is built from 14 residues. CDR3 DNA sequence: TGTGCCAGCAGCTTGGACCTCTCTGGAAACACCATATATTTT. This encodes CASSLDLSGNTIYF.

This sequence joins TRBV27 and TRBJ2-7; possibly TRBD1 for D (5 bases). The CDR3 sequence is 13 residues long. Trimming removed 5 bases from V and 3 bases from J, with 11 bases in between. CDR1 and CDR2 (germline): MNHEY, SMNVEV (reference sequence). The CDR3: CASSPSDSYEQYF. The CDR3 DNA is TGTGCCAGCAGTCCCTCCGACAGCTACGAGCAGTACTTC.

The V call is TRBV4-1, the J call TRBJ2-7, with D tentatively TRBD2 (6 bases). Trimming took 0 bases from V and 0 from J, leaving 15 bases between them. The CDR3 extends over 17 amino acids. Germline V CDR1 and CDR2: MGHRA, YSYEKL. The CDR3 DNA follows: TGCGCCAGCAGCCAAGAGTCCCGAGCGGGTAGCTCCTACGAGCAGTACTTC. Its translation is CASSQESRAGSSYEQYF.

The chain links TRBV13 to TRBJ2-5; 7 positions match TRBD2. This CDR3 region has 14 residues. Per germline, CDR1 PRHDT and CDR2 FYEKMQ (reference sequence). The ends lost 5 bases at V and 5 bases at J; junction bases unmatched: 8. The CDR3 sequence is CASSPSDGGETQYF. The CDR3 DNA reads as TGTGCCAGCAGCCCGTCGGACGGGGGGGAGACCCAGTACTTC.

The CDR3 spells CASSWGFGSYNEQFF. CDR3 DNA sequence: TGCGCCAGCAGCTGGGGCTTCGGCTCCTACAATGAGCAGTTCTTC. The chain is built from TRBV5-1 and TRBJ2-1, with D possibly TRBD1 on 5 matching bases. Germline-derived CDR1 and CDR2 are SGHRS and YFSETQ. V lost 3 bases, J lost 0 bases, and 10 bases lay in between. The CDR3 is 15 residues long.

The chain is built from TRBV28 and TRBJ2-3; D is unresolved. The germline CDR1 and CDR2 sequences are MDHEN and SYDVKM. The CDR3 is made up of 12 amino acids. V lost 7 bases, J lost 1 base, and 6 bases lay in between. The CDR3 DNA sequence: TGTGCCAGCACCGCGGGCACAGATACGCAGTATTTT. It codes for CASTAGTDTQYF. Together with reference TRBV28 and TRBJ2-3, the CDR3 gives the full variable domain: DVKVTQSSRYLVKRTGEKVFLECVQDMDHENMFWYRQDPGLGLRLIYFSYDVKMKEKGDIPEGYSVSREKKERFSLILESASTNQTSMYLCASTAGTDTQYFGPGTRLTVL.

The CDR3 bases are TGTGCAAGTCGCTTGAACGGGACTAGCGGGAGGCATCGTAGCACCGGGGAGCTGTTTTTT. It codes for CASRLNGTSGRHRSTGELFF. V gene TRBV12-2 combines with J gene TRBJ2-2; the D segment call TRBD2 is taken from the table without a DNA check. TRBV12-2 is marked as a pseudogene. The CDR3 is 20 residues long.